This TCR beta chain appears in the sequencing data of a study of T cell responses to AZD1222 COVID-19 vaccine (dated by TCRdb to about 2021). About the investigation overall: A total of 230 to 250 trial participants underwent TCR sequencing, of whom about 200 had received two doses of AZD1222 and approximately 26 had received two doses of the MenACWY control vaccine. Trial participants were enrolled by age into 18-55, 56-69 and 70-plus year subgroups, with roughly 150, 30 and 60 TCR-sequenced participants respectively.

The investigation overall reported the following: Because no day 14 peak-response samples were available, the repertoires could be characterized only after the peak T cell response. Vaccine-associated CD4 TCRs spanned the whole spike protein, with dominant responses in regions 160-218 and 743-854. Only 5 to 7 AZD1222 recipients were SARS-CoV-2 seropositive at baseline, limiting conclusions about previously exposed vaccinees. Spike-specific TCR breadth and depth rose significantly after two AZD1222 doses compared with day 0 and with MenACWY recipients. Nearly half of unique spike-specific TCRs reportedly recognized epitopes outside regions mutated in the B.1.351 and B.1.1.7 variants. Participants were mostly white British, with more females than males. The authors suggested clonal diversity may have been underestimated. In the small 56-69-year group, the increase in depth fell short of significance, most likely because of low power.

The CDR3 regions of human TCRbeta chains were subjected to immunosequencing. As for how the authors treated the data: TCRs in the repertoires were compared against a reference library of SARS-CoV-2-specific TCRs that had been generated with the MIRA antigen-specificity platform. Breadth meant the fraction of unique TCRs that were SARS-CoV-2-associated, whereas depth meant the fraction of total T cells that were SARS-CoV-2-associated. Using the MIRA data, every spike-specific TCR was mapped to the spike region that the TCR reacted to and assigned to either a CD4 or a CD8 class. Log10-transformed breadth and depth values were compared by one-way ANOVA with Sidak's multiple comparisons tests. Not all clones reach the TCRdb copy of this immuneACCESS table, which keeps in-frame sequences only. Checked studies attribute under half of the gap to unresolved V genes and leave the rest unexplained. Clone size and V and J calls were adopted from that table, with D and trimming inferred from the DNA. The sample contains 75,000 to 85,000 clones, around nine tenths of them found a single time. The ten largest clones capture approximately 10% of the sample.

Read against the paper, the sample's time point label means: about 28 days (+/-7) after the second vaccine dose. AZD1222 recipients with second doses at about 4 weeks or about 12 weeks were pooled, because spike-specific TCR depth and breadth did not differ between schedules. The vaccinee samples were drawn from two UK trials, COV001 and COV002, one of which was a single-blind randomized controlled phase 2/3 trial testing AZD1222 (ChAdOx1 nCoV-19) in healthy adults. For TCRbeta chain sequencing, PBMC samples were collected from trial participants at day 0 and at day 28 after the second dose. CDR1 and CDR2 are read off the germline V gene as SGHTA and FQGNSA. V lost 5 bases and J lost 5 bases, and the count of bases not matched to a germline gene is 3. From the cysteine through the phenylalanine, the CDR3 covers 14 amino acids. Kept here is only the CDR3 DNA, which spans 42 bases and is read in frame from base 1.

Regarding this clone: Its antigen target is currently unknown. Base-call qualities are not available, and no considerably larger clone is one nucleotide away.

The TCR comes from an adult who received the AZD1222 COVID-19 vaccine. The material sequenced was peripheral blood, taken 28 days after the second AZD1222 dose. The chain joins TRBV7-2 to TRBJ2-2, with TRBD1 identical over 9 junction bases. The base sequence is TGTGCCAGCAGCAAGACAGGGGGGACCGGGGAGCTGTTTTTT. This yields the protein CASSKTGGTGELFF. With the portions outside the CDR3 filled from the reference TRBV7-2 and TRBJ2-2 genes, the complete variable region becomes GAGVSQSPSNKVTEKGKDVELRCDPISGHTALYWYRQSLGQGLEFLIYFQGNSAPDKSGLPSDRFSAERTGGSVSTLTIQRTQQEDSAVYLCASSKTGGTGELFFGEGSRLTVL.